This T cell receptor (beta chain) was sequenced during a study of cytomegalovirus exposure and HLA in healthy donors. Only in-frame clones appear in the TCRdb table, and some are missing; sequencing was by immunoSEQ multiplex PCR. The table lists about 83,000 clones, approximately 96% of them singletons. Note on this clone: Its antigen is undetermined.

General observations from the study: The dataset shows that most TCR sequences were rare, while some public TCRs occurred in many donors. CMV antigen specificity was confirmed in vitro for a few CMV-associated chains. First-cohort TCR clusters tended to co-occur in the approximately 130 validation repertoires, a later analysis found. According to the study, 150 to 200 TCR beta chains were cytomegalovirus-associated.

Germline V gene lookup returns CDR1 SGHVS and CDR2 FQNEAQ. Between the trimmed V and J ends, which lost 4 bases and 9 bases, there was a span of 13 bases. The CDR3 length is 13 residues. This sequence joins TRBV7-8 and TRBJ2-1, with TRBD1 as a possible D gene (6 bases). The sample consisted of PBMCs. The TCR sequence derives from a woman between 18 and 30 years old in good health and CMV-seronegative. CDR3 residues: CASSYTGFSEQFF. The DNA of the CDR3 is TGTGCCAGCAGCTACACAGGGTTCAGTGAGCAGTTCTTC.